The 20 T cell receptor beta chains listed next were all sequenced from one sample in a study of blood T cell repertoires in COVID-19. Method: immunoSEQ multiplex PCR; TCRdb's copy keeps in-frame clones and lacks some. In the table there are about 350,000 clones, 80% to 90% of which are singletons. The sequencing sample was made of peripheral blood. The receptor set was obtained from a woman aged 50 to 65 with COVID-19, enrolled during active disease.

The rearrangement uses TRBV3-1 (or the pseudogene TRBV3-2) and TRBJ2-2, with TRBD2 matching 13 bases. After removal of 4 bases from V and 3 bases from J, the junction contained 8 bases not matched to a gene. CDR1 and CDR2 from the germline V gene are LGHDT and YNNKEL (reference sequence). This CDR3 region has 18 residues. Here the CDR3 DNA reads TGTGCCAGCAGCCGGAAAAGCGGACTAGCGGGAGACACCGGGGAGCTGTTTTTT. It encodes CASSRKSGLAGDTGELFF.

The chain recombines TRBV6-5 with TRBJ1-2; TRBD1 aligns across 10 bases. Germline CDR1 is MNHEY and CDR2 is SVGAGI. With V trimmed by 6 bases and J by 5 bases, 6 bases remained unmatched. There are 14 residues in the CDR3. CDR3 in DNA: TGTGCCAGCAGAGGGACAGGGGTCGGGTATGGCTACACCTTC. It is translated as CASRGTGVGYGYTF.

The chain carries TRBV19 and TRBJ2-7, with D uncertain. Germline assignment: CDR1 LNHDA and CDR2 SQIVND (reference sequence). The CDR3 has 13 amino acids. The V end lost 4 bases, the J end lost 3 bases, and 10 bases lay between the germline ends. CDR3 in DNA: TGTGCCAGTAGTACCCCTCCCCTCTACGAGCAGTACTTC. It translates to CASSTPPLYEQYF. Full variable domain (remainder filled in from reference TRBV19 and TRBJ2-7): DGGITQSPKYLFRKEGQNVTLSCEQNLNHDAMYWYRQDPGQGLRLIYYSQIVNDFQKGDIAEGYSVSREKKESFPLTVTSAQKNPTAFYLCASSTPPLYEQYFGPGTRLTVT.

The chain carries TRBV7-9 and TRBJ1-1; D gene unclear. Germline loops: CDR1 SEHNR, CDR2 FQNEAQ (reference sequence). CDR3 size: 15 residues. The V end was cut by 0 bases, the J end by 3 bases, with 11 bases between. The CDR3 loop is CASSLASGADTEAFF. The CDR3 DNA is TGTGCCAGCAGCTTAGCCTCTGGAGCCGACACTGAAGCTTTCTTT.

This clone was seen more than once but under ten times. V and J are TRBV6-2 or TRBV6-3 and TRBJ2-2, with D possibly TRBD1 on 6 matching bases. CDR1 MNHEY and CDR2 SVGEGT come from the germline V gene. V dropped 3 bases and J dropped 1 base, with 12 bases sitting between them. The CDR3 covers 16 residues. The CDR3 is CASSYKGVRNTGELFF. The CDR3 coding sequence is TGTGCCAGCAGTTATAAGGGGGTCAGGAACACCGGGGAGCTGTTTTTT.

This chain joins TRBV11-2 and TRBJ1-4; 8 nucleotides line up with TRBD1. This CDR3 spans 15 amino acids. The germline gives CDR1 SGHAT, CDR2 FQNNGV. V lost 5 bases and J lost 3; bases outside the gene matches: 5. The CDR3 loop reads CASSVGQGSNEKLFF. The CDR3 DNA is TGTGCCAGCAGCGTAGGACAGGGTTCTAATGAAAAACTGTTTTTT. Variable domain in full (rest from reference TRBV11-2 and TRBJ1-4): EAGVAQSPRYKIIEKRQSVAFWCNPISGHATLYWYQQILGQGPKLLIQFQNNGVVDDSQLPKDRFSAERLKGVDSTLKIQPAKLEDSAVYLCASSVGQGSNEKLFFGSGTQLSVL.

This sequence joins TRBV11-2 and TRBJ2-5; 7 bases line up with TRBD1. The germline V gene encodes CDR1 SGHAT and CDR2 FQNNGV. Germline trimming cut 2 bases from V and 3 bases from J; bases unmatched to any gene: 3. CDR3 length: 14 residues. The CDR3 is CASSLLDREETQYF. The CDR3 bases are TGTGCCAGCAGCTTACTAGACAGGGAAGAGACCCAGTACTTC.

J is TRBJ2-7 and V is TRBV10-3, with D unresolved. CDR3 length: 12 residues. Trimming cost V 4 bases and J 4 bases, with 8 bases left between them. Germline V CDR1 and CDR2: ENHRY, SYGVKD. The CDR3 loop reads CAISVADYEQYF. The DNA of the CDR3 is TGTGCCATCAGTGTGGCCGATTACGAGCAGTACTTC.

The J gene is TRBJ1-2, the V gene TRBV19; D is possibly TRBD1 (6 bases). The V and J ends lost 5 bases and 4 bases respectively, with 26 bases between them. Germline CDR1 LNHDA, CDR2 SQIVND (reference sequence). The CDR3 has 18 amino acids. The CDR3 region has the DNA TGTGCCAGTAGTGAAGATAGGGGGACGACTGGGGCGGTCTATGGCTACACCTTC. Residues: CASSEDRGTTGAVYGYTF.

The chain employs TRBV29-1 and TRBJ2-1, with 11 bases lining up with TRBD2. J gave up 8 bases and V 4 bases, and 13 bases lay outside the gene matches. In germline, CDR1 is SQVTM, CDR2 ANQGSEA. The CDR3 totals 16 residues. CDR3 sequence (DNA): TGCAGCGTTGCCGGGACTAGCGGAGGTAAGGGCGATGAGCAGTTCTTC. Translation: CSVAGTSGGKGDEQFF.

The V gene is TRBV18, the J gene TRBJ2-3; the D is unclear. V gave up 0 bases and J gave up 1 base, with 5 bases separating them. The germline CDR1 and CDR2 sequences are KGHSH and LQKENI. The CDR3 contains 14 residues. The CDR3 loop is CASSPPLRTDTQYF. Written as DNA, the CDR3 is TGTGCCAGCTCACCACCTCTTCGCACAGATACGCAGTATTTT.

The rearrangement uses TRBV4-1 and TRBJ1-3; D possibly corresponds to TRBD1 (6 bases). Trimming removed 5 bases from V and 4 bases from J, with 18 bases in between. The CDR3 loop spans 16 amino acids. CDR1 is MGHRA and CDR2 is YSYEKL in the germline V gene. CDR3 sequence reads: CASSTQQGPPGNTIYF. For the CDR3, the DNA is TGCGCCAGCAGCACCCAACAGGGCCCCCCAGGAAACACCATATATTTT.

The DNA for the CDR3 is TGCGCCAGCCAGGGACAGGGGTACAATGAGCAGTTCTTC. Translating gives CASQGQGYNEQFF. V usage is TRBV5-1 and J usage is TRBJ2-1; 10 bases align to TRBD1. The germline V gene encodes CDR1 SGHRS and CDR2 YFSETQ. CDR3 size: 13 residues. J lost 4 bases, V lost 7 bases, and 2 bases had no gene match.

This sequence joins TRBV27 and TRBJ2-3, with TRBD1 as a possible D gene (7 bases). Germline CDR1 MNHEY, CDR2 SMNVEV (reference sequence). CDR3 length: 14 amino acids. V was clipped by 5 bases and J by 4 bases, with 13 bases between them. CDR3: CASSGGGKADTQYF. The DNA of the CDR3 is TGTGCCAGCAGTGGAGGGGGCAAGGCAGATACGCAGTATTTT.

CDR3 amino acids: CATSAYPGQGDYGYTF. The CDR3 nucleotides read TGTGCCACCAGTGCCTACCCCGGCCAGGGCGACTATGGCTACACCTTC. This chain joins TRBV24-1 and TRBJ1-2, with D perhaps TRBD1 (5 bases). The CDR3 is 16 amino acids. Trimming removed 5 bases at V and 3 bases at J, with 18 bases between. Germline V gene sequence: CDR1 KGHDR, CDR2 SFDVKD.

This rearrangement joins TRBV28 to TRBJ1-1; no clear D gene. The CDR3 has 13 residues. The V end was cut by 4 bases, the J end by 8 bases, with 14 bases between. The germline V gene encodes CDR1 MDHEN and CDR2 SYDVKM. The CDR3 sequence: CASSSPGILEAFF. As DNA, the CDR3 is TGTGCCAGCAGTTCTCCCGGTATTTTGGAAGCTTTCTTT. The variable domain in full, completed from reference TRBV28 and TRBJ1-1, reads DVKVTQSSRYLVKRTGEKVFLECVQDMDHENMFWYRQDPGLGLRLIYFSYDVKMKEKGDIPEGYSVSREKKERFSLILESASTNQTSMYLCASSSPGILEAFFGQGTRLTVV.

The V call is TRBV29-1, the J call TRBJ2-1, with 7 bases matching TRBD2. This CDR3 spans 15 amino acids. With V trimmed by 7 bases and J by 7 bases, 16 bases remained unmatched. Germline V gene sequence: CDR1 SQVTM, CDR2 ANQGSEA. Here the CDR3 reads CSAIYLAAGMNEQFF. In nucleotides, the CDR3 is TGCAGCGCTATCTATCTAGCGGCAGGGATGAATGAGCAGTTCTTC.

This clone has more than one count but fewer than ten. The chain uses TRBV30 and TRBJ1-6, with D tentatively TRBD1 (5 bases). CDR3 size: 13 residues. In germline, CDR1 is GTSNPN, CDR2 SVGIG (reference sequence). The germline V and J ends were trimmed by 0 bases and 6 bases, with 6 bases remaining between them. The CDR3 bases are TGTGCCTGGAGTGTACAGGTTAATTCACCCCTCCACTTT. Its translation: CAWSVQVNSPLHF. Drawing the rest from reference TRBV30 and TRBJ1-6, the complete variable domain is SQTIHQWPATLVQPVGSPLSLECTVEGTSNPNLYWYRQAAGRGLQLLFYSVGIGQISSEVPQNLSASRPQDRQFILSSKKLLLSDSGFYLCAWSVQVNSPLHFGNGTRLTVT.

This clone came up once. This rearrangement joins TRBV19 to TRBJ1-2; 7 bases are a match to TRBD1. The CDR3 sequence is 15 residues long. Germline V gene lookup returns CDR1 LNHDA and CDR2 SQIVND (reference sequence). V dropped 5 bases and J dropped 2; count of bases not matched to a gene: 8. As DNA, the CDR3 is TGTGCCAGTAGTTTTGGGACAGTTCCAAACTATGGCTACACCTTC. Amino acids: CASSFGTVPNYGYTF.

V usage is TRBV7-9 and J usage is TRBJ2-1; 7 positions match TRBD1. Germline lookup yields CDR1 SEHNR and CDR2 FQNEAQ (reference sequence). The CDR3 is made up of 12 amino acids. With 5 bases clipped from V and 10 bases from J, the junction kept 5 bases outside the gene matches. The CDR3: CASSTPQGEQFF. The CDR3 DNA reads TGTGCCAGCAGCACCCCACAGGGGGAGCAGTTCTTC.